This T cell receptor (beta chain) was obtained from a study of blood T cell repertoires in COVID-19. Whole-study context: Acute and convalescent COVID-19 specimens originated in the United States, Italy and Spain. PBMCs, B-cell-depleted T cells, or T cells provided the cDNA or gDNA that made up the material.

The CDR3 spans 18 residues. Trimming left V 6 bases short and J 0 bases short, with 21 bases between. Germline V gene sequence: CDR1 LNHDA, CDR2 SQIVND (reference sequence). How the authors handled the data: Amplified reference gene primers provided the basis for estimating nucleated cell counts. The method was immunoSEQ multiplex PCR; TCRdb's version includes in-frame clones alone and lacks a portion of them. D and trimming come from the DNA, and the V and J calls and clone size come from that table. The table has approximately 97,000 clones, 90% seen once; the top ten hold 1.5% to 2%. This TCR was recovered from a man aged 55-75 years with acute or convalescent COVID-19. The chain recombines TRBV19 with TRBJ1-3; D may be TRBD1 (6 bases). The source material was peripheral blood. The CDR3 region has the DNA TGTGCCAGTAGCACAACAGGCGGTCAGGGGCACTCTGGAAACACCATATATTTT. It yields the protein CASSTTGGQGHSGNTIYF.